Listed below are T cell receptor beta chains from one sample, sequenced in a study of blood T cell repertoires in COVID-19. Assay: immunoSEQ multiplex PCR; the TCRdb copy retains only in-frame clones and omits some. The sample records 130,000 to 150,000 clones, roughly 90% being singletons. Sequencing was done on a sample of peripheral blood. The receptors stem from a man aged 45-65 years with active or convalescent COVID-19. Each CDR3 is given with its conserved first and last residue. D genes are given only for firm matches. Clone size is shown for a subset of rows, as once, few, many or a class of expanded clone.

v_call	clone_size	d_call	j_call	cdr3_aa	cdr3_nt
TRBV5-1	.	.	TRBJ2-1	CASSAQGNEQFF	TGCGCCAGCAGCGCCCAGGGAAATGAGCAGTTCTTC
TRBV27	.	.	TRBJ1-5	CASSLYAQRIPFWGNQPQHF	TGTGCCAGCAGTTTATATGCGCAGCGTATACCTTTTTGGGGCAATCAGCCCCAGCATTTT
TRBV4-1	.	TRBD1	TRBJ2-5	CASSPGTGSETQYF	TGCGCCAGCAGCCCTGGGACAGGGTCGGAGACCCAGTACTTC
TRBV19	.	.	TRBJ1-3	CATRRSGNTIYF	TGTGCTACGAGGCGCTCTGGAAACACCATATATTTT
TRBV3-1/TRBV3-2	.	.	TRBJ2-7	CASSQVDTWSEQYF	TGTGCCAGCAGCCAAGTGGACACTTGGAGCGAGCAGTACTTC
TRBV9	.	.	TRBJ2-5	CASSWGEPGLFQETQYF	TGTGCCAGCAGCTGGGGTGAACCGGGACTTTTCCAAGAGACCCAGTACTTC
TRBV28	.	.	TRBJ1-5	CASRNPRGSNQPQHF	TGTGCCAGCAGGAATCCCAGGGGTAGCAATCAGCCCCAGCATTTT
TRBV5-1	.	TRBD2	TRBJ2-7	CASSLGLAGSYEQYF	TGCGCCAGCAGCTTGGGTCTAGCGGGCTCCTACGAGCAGTACTTC
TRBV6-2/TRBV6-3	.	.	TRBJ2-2	CASSPLSGELFF	TGTGCCAGCAGTCCCTTGAGCGGGGAGCTGTTTTTT
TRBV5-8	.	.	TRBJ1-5	CASSLALLNQPQHF	TGTGCCAGCAGCTTGGCCCTCCTCAATCAGCCCCAGCATTTT
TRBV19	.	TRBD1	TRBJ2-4	CASSSTGGLQYF	TGTGCCAGTAGTTCAACAGGGGGCCTTCAGTACTTC
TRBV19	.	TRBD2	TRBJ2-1	CASSIVRETYNEQFF	TGTGCCAGTAGTATAGTGCGGGAGACCTACAATGAGCAGTTCTTC
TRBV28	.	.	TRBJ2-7	CASSTEYEQYF	TGTGCCAGCAGTACAGAATACGAGCAGTACTTC
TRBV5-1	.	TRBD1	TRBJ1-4	CASSSAPDRGQGKLFF	TGCGCCAGCAGCTCGGCGCCGGACAGGGGGCAAGGAAAACTGTTTTTT
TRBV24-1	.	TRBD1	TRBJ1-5	CATGQGRQPQHF	TGTGCCACCGGACAGGGGCGTCAGCCCCAGCATTTT
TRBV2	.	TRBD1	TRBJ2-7	CASRPGQGGYYEQYF	TGTGCCAGCAGGCCGGGACAGGGAGGCTACTACGAGCAGTACTTC
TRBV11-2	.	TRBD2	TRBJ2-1	CASSLGLATTFEQFF	TGTGCCAGCAGCCTCGGACTAGCGACTACATTTGAGCAGTTCTTC
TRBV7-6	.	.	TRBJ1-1	CASSLGSARVTEAFF	TGTGCCAGCAGCTTAGGCTCAGCCAGGGTCACTGAAGCTTTCTTT
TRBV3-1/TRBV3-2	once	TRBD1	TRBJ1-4	CASSPLSGGKNEKLFF	TGTGCCAGCAGCCCCCTGTCAGGGGGCAAGAATGAAAAACTGTTTTTT
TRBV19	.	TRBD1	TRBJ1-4	CASSLRTGATNEKLFF	TGTGCCAGTAGTTTGCGAACAGGGGCAACTAATGAAAAACTGTTTTTT
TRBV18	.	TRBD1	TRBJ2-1	CASSPGGQGAYNEQFF	TGTGCCAGCTCACCGGGGGGACAGGGTGCGTACAATGAGCAGTTCTTC
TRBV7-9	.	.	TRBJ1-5	CASSHSNSNQPQHF	TGTGCCAGCAGCCACTCCAATAGCAATCAGCCCCAGCATTTT
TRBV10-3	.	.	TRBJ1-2	CAISGGVDRNYGYTF	TGTGCCATCAGTGGCGGCGTCGACAGGAACTATGGCTACACCTTC
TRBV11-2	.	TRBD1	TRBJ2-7	CASTDRGYLSYEQYF	TGTGCCAGCACCGACAGGGGCTACCTCTCCTACGAGCAGTACTTC
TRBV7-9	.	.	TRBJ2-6	CASSLARAGANVLTF	TGTGCCAGCAGCTTAGCGCGGGCTGGGGCCAACGTCCTGACTTTC
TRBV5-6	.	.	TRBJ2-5	CASSSRASAPGGTQYF	TGTGCCAGCAGCTCTCGGGCGTCGGCCCCCGGGGGGACCCAGTACTTC
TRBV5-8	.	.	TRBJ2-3	CASTRFGRGTDTQYF	TGTGCCAGCACCAGATTTGGGAGGGGGACAGATACGCAGTATTTT
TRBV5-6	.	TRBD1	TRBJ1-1	CASSETGGSRYTEAFF	TGTGCCAGCAGCGAGACAGGGGGGAGTCGCTATACTGAAGCTTTCTTT
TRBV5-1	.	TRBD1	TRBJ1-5	CASSLVAGQGAPQHF	TGCGCCAGCAGCTTGGTCGCGGGACAGGGCGCGCCCCAGCATTTT
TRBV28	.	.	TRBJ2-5	CASSTLTGPQETQYF	TGTGCCAGCAGTACCCTCACAGGGCCCCAAGAGACCCAGTACTTC
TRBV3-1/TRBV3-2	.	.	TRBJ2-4	CASSQGGLAKNIQYF	TGTGCCAGCAGCCAAGGAGGGCTAGCCAAAAACATTCAGTACTTC
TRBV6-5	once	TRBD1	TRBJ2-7	CASTSGTGAQEQYF	TGTGCCAGCACCTCCGGGACAGGGGCCCAGGAGCAGTACTTC
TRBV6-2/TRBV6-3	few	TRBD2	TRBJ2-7	CASSSGLAGSKSSYEQYF	TGTGCCAGCAGTTCCGGACTAGCGGGATCGAAAAGCTCCTACGAGCAGTACTTC
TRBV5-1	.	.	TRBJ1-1	CASSTTPESPEAFF	TGCGCCAGCAGCACAACCCCCGAATCCCCTGAAGCTTTCTTT